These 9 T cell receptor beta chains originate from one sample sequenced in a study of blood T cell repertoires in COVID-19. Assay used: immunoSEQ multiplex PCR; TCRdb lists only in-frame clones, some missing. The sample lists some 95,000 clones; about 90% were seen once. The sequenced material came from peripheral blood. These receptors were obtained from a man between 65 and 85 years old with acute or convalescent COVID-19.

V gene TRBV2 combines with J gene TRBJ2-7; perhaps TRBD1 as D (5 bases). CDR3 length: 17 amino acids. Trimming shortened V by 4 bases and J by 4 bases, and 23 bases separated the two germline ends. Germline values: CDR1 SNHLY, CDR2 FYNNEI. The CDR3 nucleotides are TGTGCCAGCAGTGCCCGTCCCCAGACAGCCTGGGGATACGAGCAGTACGTC. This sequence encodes CASSARPQTAWGYEQYV.

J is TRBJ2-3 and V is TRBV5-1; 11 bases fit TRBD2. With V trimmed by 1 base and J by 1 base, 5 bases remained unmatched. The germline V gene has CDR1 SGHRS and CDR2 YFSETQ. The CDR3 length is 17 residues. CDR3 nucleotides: TGCGCCAGCAGCTTGTATACTAGCGGGGGTGGCACAGATACGCAGTATTTT. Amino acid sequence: CASSLYTSGGGTDTQYF.

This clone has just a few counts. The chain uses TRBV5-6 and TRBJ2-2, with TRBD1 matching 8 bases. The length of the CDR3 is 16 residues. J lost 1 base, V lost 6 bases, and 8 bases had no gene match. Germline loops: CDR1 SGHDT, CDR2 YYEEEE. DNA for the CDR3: TGTGCCAGCACGAGGACCGGGACAGGGAACACCGGGGAGCTGTTTTTT. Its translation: CASTRTGTGNTGELFF.

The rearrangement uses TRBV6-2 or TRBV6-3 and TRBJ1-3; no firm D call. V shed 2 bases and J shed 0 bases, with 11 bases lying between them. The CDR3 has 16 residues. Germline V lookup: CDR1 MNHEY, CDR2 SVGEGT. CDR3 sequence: CASSYDRGYSGNTIYF. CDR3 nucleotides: TGTGCCAGCAGTTACGACCGGGGTTACTCTGGAAACACCATATATTTT.

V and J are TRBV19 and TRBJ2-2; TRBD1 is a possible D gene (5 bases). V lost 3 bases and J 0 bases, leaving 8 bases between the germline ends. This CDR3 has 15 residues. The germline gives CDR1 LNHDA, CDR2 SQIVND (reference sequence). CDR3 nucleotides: TGTGCCAGTAGTATGGACACCTCGAACACCGGGGAGCTGTTTTTT. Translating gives CASSMDTSNTGELFF.

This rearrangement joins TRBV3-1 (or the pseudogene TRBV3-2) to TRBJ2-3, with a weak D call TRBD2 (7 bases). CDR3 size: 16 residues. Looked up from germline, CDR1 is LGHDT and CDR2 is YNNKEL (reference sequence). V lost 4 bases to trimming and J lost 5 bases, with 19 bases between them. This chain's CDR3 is CASSLYVGGPRDTQYF. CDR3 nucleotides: TGTGCCAGCAGCCTATATGTGGGGGGGCCTAGAGATACGCAGTATTTT.

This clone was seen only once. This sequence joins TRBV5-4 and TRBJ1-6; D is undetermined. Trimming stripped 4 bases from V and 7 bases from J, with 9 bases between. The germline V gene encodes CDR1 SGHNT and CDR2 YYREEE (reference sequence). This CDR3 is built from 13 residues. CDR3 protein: CASSPGINSPLHF. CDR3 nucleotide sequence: TGTGCCAGCAGCCCCGGGATCAATTCACCCCTCCACTTT.

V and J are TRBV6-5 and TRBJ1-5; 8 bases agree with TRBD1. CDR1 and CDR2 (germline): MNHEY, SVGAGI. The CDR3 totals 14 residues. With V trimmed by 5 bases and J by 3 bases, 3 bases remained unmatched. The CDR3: CASSQDRVNQPQHF. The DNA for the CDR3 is TGTGCCAGCAGTCAGGACAGGGTCAATCAGCCCCAGCATTTT.

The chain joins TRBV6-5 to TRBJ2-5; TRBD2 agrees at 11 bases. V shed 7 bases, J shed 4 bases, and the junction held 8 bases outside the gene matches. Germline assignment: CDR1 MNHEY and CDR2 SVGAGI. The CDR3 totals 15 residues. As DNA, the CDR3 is TGTGCCAGCAAGATTACTAGCGGGGGAGGAGAGACCCAGTACTTC. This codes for CASKITSGGGETQYF.